This record covers a single T cell receptor beta chain. This clone has a handful of counts. What this receptor recognizes is not known. Qualities for individual bases were not recorded, and no much larger clone is one base off. Different DNA sequences within this sample yield the same CDR3. The Quick-DNA Microprep Kit was used to extract genomic DNA from the sorted cells. Amplification of TCRbeta DNA was done with the immunoSEQ hsTCRbeta kit, following the protocol from the manufacturer. TCRbeta libraries were sequenced on an Illumina MiSeq instrument. In the original analysis: Once out-of-frame sequences had been removed, some 2 million distinct TCRbeta sequences were left, which works out to an average of approximately 61,000 per individual. Each individual was scored according to the count of approximately 170 previously reported CMV-associated TCRbeta sequences and the total productive distinct TCRbeta count. A beta-binomial model was reimplemented in Python, and random forests from scikit-learn, run with default parameters, were trained on data from the US cohort. On the Belgian cohort, classifier performance was reported as the median AUC, along with percentile confidence intervals, across 10,000 bootstrap iterations. TCRdb limited this immuneACCESS table to in-frame rearrangements with V and J called. A share of clones is missing; checked studies link under half to unresolved V genes, and the rest is unexplained. The DNA gave D and trimming, while V, J and clone size come from that table. The sample table contains 45,000 to 70,000 clones; only one count was recorded for approximately 86% of them. Of the sample, around 0.5% falls within the top ten clones.

A FACSAria II was used to sort memory CD4+ T cells, defined as single viable CD3+CD4+CD8-CD45RO+ cells. CMV serostatus was determined using a Roche Elecsys assay that detects serum IgG against CMV pp150, pp28, p38 and p52. After thawing, total CD4+ T cells were enriched by positive selection with CD4 magnetic microbeads. The samples came from a separate study whose specific focus was interrogating the CD4+ T cell memory repertoire. Following standard operating procedures, peripheral blood mononuclear cells were isolated and cryopreserved, while serum was kept at -80 degrees C. The staining used CD3-PerCP (BW264/56), CD4-APC (RPA-T4), CD45RO-PE (UCHT1) and CD8-Pacific Orange (3B5) antibodies, and Sytox blue was used to exclude non-viable cells. The data were obtained in a study of memory CD4+ T cells and cytomegalovirus serostatus (dated by TCRdb to about 2019). Regarding the study in general: The cohort included roughly 35 healthy adults from Belgium, of whom 9 were CMV seropositive and roughly 24 were CMV seronegative. The study sequenced CD4+ memory TCRbeta repertoires of a Belgian cohort with known cytomegalovirus serostatus to replicate a published TCR-based CMV serostatus classifier. The research as a whole found: The original-framework classifier achieved a median bootstrapped AUC of approximately 0.96 with a 95% CI of 0.76-1.00 on the Belgian cohort. Unlike the original study, which covered naive and memory CD4+ and CD8+ populations, the Belgian study sequenced only CD4+CD45RO+ memory cells. Among the 150 or so previously reported CMV-associated TCRbeta sequences, some 67 showed up in the CD4+ memory repertoires, with each one found in between one and five individuals. The results were interpreted as suggesting that the CMV-associated TCR signature is largely present in the CD4+ memory repertoire. For predicting CMV serostatus, the median bootstrapped AUC was approximately 0.95 using the original framework and 0.91 using a US-trained random forest.

CDR1 is given as MDHEN and CDR2 as SYDVKM, both from the germline V gene. The CDR3 starts with the cysteine, ends with the phenylalanine, and has 13 residues. Only the CDR3 part of the read is kept: 39 bases, read in frame from the first base. V has 5 bases trimmed and J has 5 bases trimmed; junction bases matching no gene number 5. The V gene is TRBV28 and the J gene is TRBJ2-5, with TRBD2 matching 7 junction bases. The receptor was derived from an adult in good health and CMV-seronegative. Some clones in this sample may be carry-over from other donors' samples. The sequenced sample was memory CD4+ T cells from blood. The sequenced DNA is TGTGCCAGCAGTCCTAGCGGCGGGGAGACCCAGTACTTC. Its translation reads: CASSPSGGETQYF. The entire variable domain, with the stretches around the CDR3 drawn from the reference TRBV28 and TRBJ2-5 proteins, is DVKVTQSSRYLVKRTGEKVFLECVQDMDHENMFWYRQDPGLGLRLIYFSYDVKMKEKGDIPEGYSVSREKKERFSLILESASTNQTSMYLCASSPSGGETQYFGPGTRLLVL.